These T cell receptor beta chains were read from a single sample in a study of T cells after yellow fever vaccination. TCRdb re-called the 5' RACE reads through MiXCR, storing one row per CDR3 protein. The sample holds roughly 300,000 distinct CDR3 sequences, around 8.1% seen once. This sample comprised PBMCs, obtained 35 to 50 days after the first yellow fever vaccination. All receptors derive from a man younger than 35 who received the YFV17D yellow fever vaccine. Each CDR3 is given with its conserved first and last residue. The D gene is left open where the match is weak. Rows may omit the clone size; those that give it use once, few, many or a size class.

TRBV27	TRBJ1-5	-	-	CASSLGGFGDQPQHF	TGTGCCAGCAGTTTAGGAGGGTTTGGGGATCAGCCCCAGCATTTT
TRBV6-5	TRBJ1-2	-	few	CASSRGGGGYTF	TGTGCCAGCAGCCGCGGAGGCGGTGGCTACACCTTC
TRBV5-1	TRBJ1-1	TRBD1	few	CASSSRTGITEAFF	TGCGCCAGCAGCTCCCGGACAGGGATTACTGAAGCTTTCTTT
TRBV23-1	TRBJ2-7	TRBD1	-	CASSQLTSRDRYEQYF	TGCGCCAGCAGTCAATTGACCTCAAGGGACAGATACGAGCAGTACTTC
TRBV7-2	TRBJ2-7	-	-	CASREDSYEQYF	TGTGCCAGCAGGGAGGACAGCTACGAGCAGTACTTC
TRBV5-1	TRBJ2-1	-	few	CASSLGGGLSYNEQFF	TGCGCCAGCAGCTTGGGGGGCGGGCTTTCCTACAATGAGCAGTTCTTC
TRBV7-2	TRBJ2-3	-	-	CASSLGLSGSTDTQYF	TGTGCCAGCAGCTTAGGACTGAGCGGCTCAACAGATACGCAGTATTTT
TRBV27	TRBJ1-1	-	few	CASSLWVTGTEAFF	TGTGCCAGCAGTTTATGGGTTACGGGCACTGAAGCTTTCTTT
TRBV7-8	TRBJ1-2	-	-	CASSGRVNYGYTF	TGTGCCAGCAGCGGTCGCGTGAACTATGGCTACACCTTC
TRBV6-4	TRBJ2-1	-	-	CASKKGAGGSPGEQFF	TGTGCCAGCAAGAAGGGGGCGGGGGGCTCCCCTGGGGAGCAGTTCTTC
TRBV11-2	TRBJ2-1	-	few	CASSFPSAPVSSYNEQFF	TGTGCCAGCAGCTTTCCTTCAGCTCCTGTCAGCTCCTACAATGAGCAGTTCTTC
TRBV7-7	TRBJ2-1	-	-	CASSATGREQFF	TGTGCCAGCAGCGCTACAGGTCGTGAGCAGTTCTTC
TRBV7-7	TRBJ2-3	TRBD2	few	CASSLLAGGRDTQYF	TGTGCCAGCAGCCTACTAGCGGGGGGGCGGGATACGCAGTATTTT
TRBV29-1	TRBJ1-2	-	once	CSAINNGITGGTGYTF	TGCAGCGCCATCAACAATGGAATCACGGGGGGGACGGGCTACACCTTC
TRBV12-3/TRBV12-4	TRBJ2-2	TRBD1	-	CASSPAGTVNTGELFF	TGTGCCAGCAGTCCCGCCGGGACAGTTAACACCGGGGAGCTGTTTTTT
TRBV12-3/TRBV12-4	TRBJ1-1	-	-	CASNKADGSEAFF	TGTGCCAGCAACAAGGCCGATGGCTCTGAAGCTTTCTTT
TRBV5-1	TRBJ2-2	-	-	CASSAGGGNTGELFF	TGCGCCAGCAGTGCCGGGGGCGGGAACACCGGGGAGCTGTTTTTT